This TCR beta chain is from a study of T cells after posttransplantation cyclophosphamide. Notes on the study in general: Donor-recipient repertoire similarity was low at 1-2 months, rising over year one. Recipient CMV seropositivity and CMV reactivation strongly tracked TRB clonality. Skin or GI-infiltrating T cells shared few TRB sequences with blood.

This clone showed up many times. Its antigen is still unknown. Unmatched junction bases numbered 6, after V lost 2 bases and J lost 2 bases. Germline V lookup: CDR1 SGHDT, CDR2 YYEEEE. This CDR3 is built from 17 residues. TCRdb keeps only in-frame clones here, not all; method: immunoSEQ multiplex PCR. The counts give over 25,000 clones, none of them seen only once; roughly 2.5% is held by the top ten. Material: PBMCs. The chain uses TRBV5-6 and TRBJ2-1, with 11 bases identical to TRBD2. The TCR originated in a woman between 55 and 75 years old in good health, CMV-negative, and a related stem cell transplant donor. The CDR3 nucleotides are TGTGCCAGCAGCTTCCAAAATAGCGGGAGGGCCTACAATGAGCAGTTCTTC. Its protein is CASSFQNSGRAYNEQFF.